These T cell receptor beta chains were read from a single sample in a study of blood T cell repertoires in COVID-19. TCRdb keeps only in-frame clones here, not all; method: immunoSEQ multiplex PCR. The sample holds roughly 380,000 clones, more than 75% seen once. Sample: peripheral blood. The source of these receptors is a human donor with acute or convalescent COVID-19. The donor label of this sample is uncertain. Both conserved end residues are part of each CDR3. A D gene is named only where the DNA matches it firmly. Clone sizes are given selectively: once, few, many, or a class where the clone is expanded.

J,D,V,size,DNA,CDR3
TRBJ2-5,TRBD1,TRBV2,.,TGTGCCAGCAGAATCAGGGGGCGGGAGACCCAGTACTTC,CASRIRGRETQYF
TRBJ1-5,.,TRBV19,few,TGTGCCAGTAGTGAGTCGCAGGGTAGGGGTCAGCCCCAGCATTTT,CASSESQGRGQPQHF
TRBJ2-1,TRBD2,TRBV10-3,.,TGTGCCATCAGTGAGGTGGGGACTAGCGGGAGATATGAGCAGTTCTTC,CAISEVGTSGRYEQFF
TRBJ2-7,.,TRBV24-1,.,TGTGCCACCAGTGTCCCCCCATCCACTACAGGGACCGCCATTAGGGAGCAGTACTTC,CATSVPPSTTGTAIREQYF
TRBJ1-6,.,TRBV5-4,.,TGTGCCAGCAGCTTGTTCTCATCAGTTAATAATTCACCCCTCCACTTT,CASSLFSSVNNSPLHF
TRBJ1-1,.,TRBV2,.,TGTGCCAGCAGGGCGAGGGCGGGGACTGAAGCTTTCTTT,CASRARAGTEAFF
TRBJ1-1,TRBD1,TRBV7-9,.,TGTGCCAGCAGCTTACCCGCTCCGGGACAGGGGTTTGCTTTCTTT,CASSLPAPGQGFAFF
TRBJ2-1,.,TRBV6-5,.,TGTGCCAGCAGTTACTCTAACAGGGTGGGCAATGAGCAGTTCTTC,CASSYSNRVGNEQFF
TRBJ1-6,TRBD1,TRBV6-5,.,TGTGCCAGCAGCGAGACAGGGGGAGATAATTCACCCCTCCACTTT,CASSETGGDNSPLHF
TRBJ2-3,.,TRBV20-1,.,TGCAGGAGACTTAGCACAGATACGCAGTATTTT,CRRLSTDTQYF
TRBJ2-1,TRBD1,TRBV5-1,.,TGCGCCAGCAGCTTGGGGGACAGTACTTACAATGAGCAGTTCTTC,CASSLGDSTYNEQFF
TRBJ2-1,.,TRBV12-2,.,TGTGCAAGTCGCTTAGCGCCGGGAGGGCCGGCTGAGCAGTTCTTC,CASRLAPGGPAEQFF
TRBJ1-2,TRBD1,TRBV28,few,TGTGCCAGCAGTTCGCCCTACAGGGGACGGGGCTACACCTTC,CASSSPYRGRGYTF
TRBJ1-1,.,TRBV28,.,TGTGCCAGCAGTTTGTCGGGGACCAAGGGGGACACTGAAGCTTTCTTT,CASSLSGTKGDTEAFF
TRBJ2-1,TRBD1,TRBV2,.,TGTGCCAGCAGGGGACAGGGGGCTTACAATGAGCAGTTCTTC,CASRGQGAYNEQFF
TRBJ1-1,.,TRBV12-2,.,TGTGCAAGCGGATTCCGGGACAGGGGTCCCCTAGGGACTGAAGCTTTCTTT,CASGFRDRGPLGTEAFF
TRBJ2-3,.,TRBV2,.,TGTGCCAATAAAAAAGGGGCCGGCACAGATACGCAGTATTTT,CANKKGAGTDTQYF
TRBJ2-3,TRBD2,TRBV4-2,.,TGTGCCAGCAGCCGCGGACTAGCGGGGGGACGGAGCACAGATACGCAGTATTTT,CASSRGLAGGRSTDTQYF
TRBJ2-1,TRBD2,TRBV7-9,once,TGTGCCAGCAGCTTAGCAGCGGGGGGGCTCTATGAGCAGTTCTTC,CASSLAAGGLYEQFF
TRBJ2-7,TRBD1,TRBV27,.,TGTGCCAGGGGACCAGGGGGCCCAAACTACGAGCAGTACTTC,CARGPGGPNYEQYF
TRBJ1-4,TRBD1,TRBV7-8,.,TGTGCCAGCAGCCCCGGGACAGGCGTTAATGAAAAACTGTTTTTT,CASSPGTGVNEKLFF
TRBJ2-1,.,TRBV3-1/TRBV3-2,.,TGTGCCAGCAGCCAACCCTCTTTTGGGGGGGCCAGGAATGAGCAGTTCTTC,CASSQPSFGGARNEQFF
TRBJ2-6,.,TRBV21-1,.,TGTGCCAGCCGGGGGGGGGCTGGGGCCAACGTCCTGACTTTC,CASRGGAGANVLTF
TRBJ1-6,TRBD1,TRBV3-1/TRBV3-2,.,TGTGCCAGCAGTTGGGGGCTTACCGGGACAGGGGTTTCACCCCTCCACTTT,CASSWGLTGTGVSPLHF